The T cell receptor beta chain under discussion was sequenced for a study of STAT3 mutations in large granular lymphocyte leukemia. Study in general: Roughly half the longitudinally sequenced T-LGLL patients had canonical STAT3 mutations. The study, taken as a whole, reports: In several patients, dominant TCR clone burden exceeded STAT3 mutant burden. Differing intervals and regimens complicate linking therapy response to clone burden. Every T-LGLL patient had at least one immunodominant TCRbeta clonotype.

As concerns this clone: Its antigen is still unknown.

Germline CDR1 GTSNPN, CDR2 SVGIG (reference sequence). The V end lost 3 bases, the J end lost 2 bases, and 18 bases lay between the germline ends. The CDR3 loop spans 16 amino acids. Average productive template count per sample was about 42,000. Measured with immunoSEQ multiplex PCR; TCRdb has only the in-frame clones, and not every one. Among 4,000 to 5,000 clones listed, 82% were seen once. The sequence was obtained from a boy aged 5-17 years with T-cell large granular lymphocyte leukemia. Some clones in this sample may be carry-over from other donors' samples. V usage is TRBV30 and J usage is TRBJ2-3; D is possibly TRBD1 or TRBD2 (5 bases each). What was sequenced was peripheral blood mononuclear cells. CDR3: CAWRNPRRDLTDTQYF. The DNA for the CDR3 is TGTGCCTGGAGAAATCCCAGAAGGGACCTCACAGATACGCAGTATTTT.